The 9 T cell receptor beta chains below were found in one sample sequenced in a study of blood T cell repertoires in COVID-19. The method was immunoSEQ multiplex PCR; TCRdb's version includes in-frame clones alone and lacks a portion of them. Found here are 250,000 to 300,000 clones, approximately 91% of them singletons; the top ten hold 0.95% to 1.5%. Sequencing was done on a sample of PBMCs or T cells enriched from blood (not recorded which). Source of these receptors: a human donor in a cohort exposed to, infected with or recovered from COVID-19 (not recorded which). The donor label of this sample is uncertain.

This chain uses TRBV2 with TRBJ1-6; 8 bases map to TRBD1. The CDR3 covers 16 residues. The V and J ends lost 8 bases and 9 bases, in that order; junction bases with no gene match: 15. CDR1 SNHLY and CDR2 FYNNEI come from the germline V gene. CDR3 sequence (DNA): TGTGCCAGCTCTAACACCGGGACCAGGGGGCTTTCACCCCTCCACTTT. Translated: CASSNTGTRGLSPLHF.

This sequence joins TRBV19 and TRBJ1-2, with 7 bases fitting TRBD1. CDR1 and CDR2 (germline): LNHDA, SQIVND (reference sequence). With V trimmed by 2 bases and J by 5 bases, 2 bases remained unmatched. This CDR3 has 13 amino acids. The CDR3 is CASSIPTGYGYTF. CDR3 DNA: TGTGCCAGTAGTATACCGACAGGGTATGGCTACACCTTC.

The V gene is TRBV5-1, the J gene TRBJ1-3; unclear D gene. Germline-derived CDR1 and CDR2 are SGHRS and YFSETQ. V was shortened by 0 bases and J by 0 bases, with 10 bases between the two germline ends. The CDR3 has 16 residues. The CDR3 loop is CASSLGATSSGNTIYF. The CDR3 nucleotides read TGCGCCAGCAGCTTGGGGGCAACTAGCTCTGGAAACACCATATATTTT.

On this clone itself: The germline gene is not matched at one end of the junction; a read error may be the cause. The gene calls are TRBV6-5 and TRBJ1-2; D is uncertain. CDR1 is MNHEY and CDR2 is SVGAGI in the germline V gene. The CDR3 consists of 13 residues. This chain's CDR3 is CASTPPGYTMRGF. In DNA form, the CDR3 reads TGTGCCAGCACTCCCCCAGGTTATACTATGCGGGGCTTC.

The chain recombines TRBV9 with TRBJ2-7, with no clear D. The CDR3 runs to 14 residues. The germline V gene has CDR1 SGDLS and CDR2 YYNGEE. The ends were cut back, 0 bases at V and 0 bases at J, with 7 bases in the middle. The CDR3, as DNA: TGTGCCAGCAGCGTAGGGTTGAGCTCCTACGAGCAGTACTTC. This sequence encodes CASSVGLSSYEQYF.

The table lists this clone with a count of one. V usage is TRBV5-1 and J usage is TRBJ2-5; TRBD2 aligns across 9 bases. Germline V CDR1 and CDR2: SGHRS, YFSETQ. There are 16 residues in the CDR3. J lost 4 bases, V lost 4 bases, and 11 bases had no gene match. The CDR3 protein is CASSPTSGPGGETQYF. The CDR3 nucleotides are TGCGCCAGCAGCCCGACTAGCGGCCCAGGGGGAGAGACCCAGTACTTC.

The count of this clone is one. The chain carries TRBV19 and TRBJ1-1; TRBD1 aligns across 8 bases. This CDR3 comprises 14 residues. Per the germline V gene, CDR1 is LNHDA and CDR2 is SQIVND (reference sequence). The J segment lost 5 bases and the V segment lost 7 bases, leaving 9 bases of the junction unmatched. The CDR3 region has the DNA TGTGCCAGTATAGCCCGGACAGGGCCAACTGAAGCTTTCTTT. Amino acids: CASIARTGPTEAFF.

J is TRBJ2-2 and V is TRBV4-1; 9 nucleotides align to TRBD2. Germline values: CDR1 MGHRA, CDR2 YSYEKL. This CDR3 has 17 amino acids. Germline trimming cut 4 bases from V and 6 bases from J; bases unmatched to any gene: 12. The CDR3 loop reads CASSPRPGTSPAGELFF. In nucleotides, the CDR3 is TGCGCCAGCAGCCCGCGGCCCGGGACTAGCCCGGCCGGGGAGCTGTTTTTT.

The gene calls are TRBV28 and TRBJ2-6; no clear D. The CDR3 runs to 14 residues. V gave up 6 bases and J gave up 5 bases, with 11 bases separating them. CDR1 is MDHEN and CDR2 is SYDVKM in the germline V gene. The CDR3 protein is CASSSLSWANVLTF. In nucleotides, the CDR3 is TGTGCCAGCAGCTCACTTAGCTGGGCCAACGTCCTGACTTTC.